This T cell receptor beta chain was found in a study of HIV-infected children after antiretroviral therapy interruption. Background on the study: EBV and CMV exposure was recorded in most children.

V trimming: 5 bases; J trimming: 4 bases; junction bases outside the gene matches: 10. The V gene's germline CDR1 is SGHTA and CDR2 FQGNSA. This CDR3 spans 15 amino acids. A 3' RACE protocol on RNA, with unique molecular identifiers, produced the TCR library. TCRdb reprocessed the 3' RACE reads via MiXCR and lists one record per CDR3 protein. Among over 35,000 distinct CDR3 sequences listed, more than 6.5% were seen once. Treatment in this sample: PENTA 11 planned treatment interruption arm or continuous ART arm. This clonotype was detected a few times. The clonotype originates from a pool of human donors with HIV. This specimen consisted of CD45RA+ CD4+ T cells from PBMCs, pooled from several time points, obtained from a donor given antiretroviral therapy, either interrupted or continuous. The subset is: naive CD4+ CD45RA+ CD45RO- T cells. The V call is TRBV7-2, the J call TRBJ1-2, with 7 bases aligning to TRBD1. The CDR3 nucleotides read TGTGCCAGCAGCCGCAAGACAGGGTACCCCTATGGCTACACCTTC. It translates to CASSRKTGYPYGYTF.